This entry lists 5 T cell receptor beta chains sequenced from one sample in a study of shared clonotypes between healthy human individuals. The table came from immunoSEQ multiplex PCR; TCRdb's copy has only in-frame clones and leaves some out. The repertoire holds fewer than 3 million clones, with about nine tenths as singletons. The material sequenced was naive CD4+ T cells from PBMCs. Subset reported: CD45RA+ positively selected. The receptors shown here come from a man between 18 and 29 years old in good health. Some clones in this sample may be carry-over from other donors' samples.

The V and J genes are TRBV27 and TRBJ2-5, with D unclear. In germline, CDR1 is MNHEY, CDR2 SMNVEV (reference sequence). The CDR3 is 15 residues long. V lost 3 bases to trimming and J lost 7 bases, with 18 bases between them. The CDR3 sequence: CASSFDAESIGTQYF. DNA for the CDR3: TGTGCCAGCAGTTTCGATGCGGAGAGTATTGGGACCCAGTACTTC.

J is TRBJ2-7 and V is TRBV6-6; 13 nucleotides align to TRBD2. Germline V gene data show CDR1 as MNHNY and CDR2 as SVGAGI (reference sequence). With 6 bases clipped from V and 3 bases from J, the junction kept 5 bases outside the gene matches. The CDR3 length is 15 residues. As DNA, the CDR3 is TGTGCCAGCAGATCGGGACTAGCGGGAATCTACGAGCAGTACTTC. Residues: CASRSGLAGIYEQYF.

The genes are TRBV28 and TRBJ1-2, with a weak D call TRBD1 (6 bases). The CDR3 is made up of 15 amino acids. Germline V gives CDR1 MDHEN, CDR2 SYDVKM. The V end was cut by 5 bases, the J end by 0 bases, with 13 bases between. This chain's CDR3 is CASSQTRTANYGYTF. CDR3 nucleotides: TGTGCCAGCAGTCAAACTAGGACAGCTAACTATGGCTACACCTTC.

The chain links TRBV19 to TRBJ2-3; the D call may be TRBD1 or TRBD2 (6 bases each). The V gene lost 4 bases and the J gene lost 1 base, with 12 bases spanning the gap. Germline CDR1 and CDR2: LNHDA and SQIVND (reference sequence). The CDR3 has 15 residues. The CDR3 DNA is TGTGCCAGTAGTAGAGGGGGGACCGGCACAGATACGCAGTATTTT. Translating gives CASSRGGTGTDTQYF.

The chain uses TRBV7-9 and TRBJ2-7, with TRBD2 matching 9 bases. This CDR3 has 15 residues. Looked up from germline, CDR1 is SEHNR and CDR2 is FQNEAQ (reference sequence). Trimming took 1 base from V and 3 from J; bases not matched to a gene: 4. In DNA form, the CDR3 reads TGTGCCAGCAGCTTAGGTTCTAGCGGGATCTACGAGCAGTACTTC. This translates into CASSLGSSGIYEQYF.